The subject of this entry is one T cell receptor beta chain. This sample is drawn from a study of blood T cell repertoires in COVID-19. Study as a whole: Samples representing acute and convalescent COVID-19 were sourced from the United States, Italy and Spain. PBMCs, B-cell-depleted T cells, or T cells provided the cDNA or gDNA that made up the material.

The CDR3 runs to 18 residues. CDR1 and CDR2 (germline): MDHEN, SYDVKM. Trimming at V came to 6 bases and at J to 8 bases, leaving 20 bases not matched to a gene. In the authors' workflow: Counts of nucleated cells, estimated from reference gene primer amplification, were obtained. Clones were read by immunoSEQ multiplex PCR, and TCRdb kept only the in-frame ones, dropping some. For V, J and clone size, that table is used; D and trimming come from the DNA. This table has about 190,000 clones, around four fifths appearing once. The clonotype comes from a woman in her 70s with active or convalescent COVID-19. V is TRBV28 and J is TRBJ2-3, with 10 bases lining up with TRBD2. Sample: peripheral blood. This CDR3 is CASSSRMALTRTSGTQYF. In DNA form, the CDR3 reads TGTGCCAGCAGCTCTCGGATGGCTCTTACTCGGACTAGCGGTACGCAGTATTTT.